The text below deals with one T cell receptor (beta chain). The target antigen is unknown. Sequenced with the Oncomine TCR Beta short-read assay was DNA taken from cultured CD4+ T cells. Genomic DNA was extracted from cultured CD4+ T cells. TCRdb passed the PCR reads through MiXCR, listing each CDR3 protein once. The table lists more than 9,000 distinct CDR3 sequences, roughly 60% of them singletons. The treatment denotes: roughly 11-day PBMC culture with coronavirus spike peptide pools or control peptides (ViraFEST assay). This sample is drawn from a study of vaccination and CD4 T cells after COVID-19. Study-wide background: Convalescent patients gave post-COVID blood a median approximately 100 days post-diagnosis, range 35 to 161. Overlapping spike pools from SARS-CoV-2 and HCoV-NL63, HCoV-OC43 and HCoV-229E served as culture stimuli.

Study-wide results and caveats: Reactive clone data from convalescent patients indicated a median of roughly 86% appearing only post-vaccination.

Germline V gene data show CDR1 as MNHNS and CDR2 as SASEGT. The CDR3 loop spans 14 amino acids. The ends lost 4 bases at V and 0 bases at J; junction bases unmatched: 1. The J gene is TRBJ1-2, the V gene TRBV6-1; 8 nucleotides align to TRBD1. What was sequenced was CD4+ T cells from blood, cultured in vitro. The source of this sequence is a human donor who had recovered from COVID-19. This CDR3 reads CASSGGQANYGYTF. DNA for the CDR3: TGTGCCAGCAGTGGGGGACAGGCTAACTATGGCTACACCTTC.